These 21 T cell receptor beta chains were all obtained from the same sample, sequenced in a study of CD8+ T cells in alopecia areata. After isolation, RNA underwent reverse transcription to generate cDNA as the sequencing template. TCRdb's table, derived via immunoSEQ multiplex PCR, lists solely in-frame clones and lacks some. This table holds over 150,000 clones, about 63% found once. Sequences were derived from CD4+ T cells sorted from blood, sampled at week 0. These receptors were collected from a human donor with alopecia areata.

The J gene is TRBJ1-2, the V gene TRBV27, with unresolved D. The V and J ends lost 5 bases and 1 base respectively, with 5 bases between them. The CDR3 length is 12 residues. Germline V gene sequence: CDR1 MNHEY, CDR2 SMNVEV (reference sequence). The CDR3 DNA is TGTGCCAGCAGTGACCTTAACTATGGCTACACCTTC. Its translation is CASSDLNYGYTF.

This clone showed up just once. The sample carries other DNA sequences with the same CDR3. The chain recombines TRBV29-1 with TRBJ1-2, with D hard to call. The CDR3 is made up of 12 amino acids. The V end lost 6 bases, the J end lost 0 bases, and 8 bases lay between the germline ends. Germline V CDR1 and CDR2: SQVTM, ANQGSEA. CDR3 region: CSVGGPNYGYTF. CDR3 sequence (DNA): TGCAGCGTGGGTGGCCCTAACTATGGCTACACCTTC.

This clone turned up a few times. Other DNA sequences of this sample code for an identical CDR3. This sequence joins TRBV29-1 and TRBJ2-3; 10 positions agree with TRBD2. The CDR3 has 15 residues. After removal of 4 bases from V and 2 bases from J, the junction contained 6 bases not matched to a gene. Per germline, CDR1 SQVTM and CDR2 ANQGSEA. CDR3 amino acids: CSVVGSGGSTDTQYF. CDR3 sequence (DNA): TGCAGCGTTGTTGGTAGCGGGGGGTCCACAGATACGCAGTATTTT.

The chain carries TRBV25-1 and TRBJ2-2; D might be TRBD1 (6 bases). V lost 5 bases to trimming and J lost 4 bases, with 17 bases between them. Germline CDR1 and CDR2: MGHDK and SYGVNS. The CDR3 contains 16 residues. CDR3 sequence reads: CASSPNRESLTGELFF. The CDR3 DNA sequence: TGTGCCAGCAGTCCAAACAGGGAGTCCCTCACCGGGGAGCTGTTTTTT.

The V gene is TRBV19, the J gene TRBJ1-2; 9 bases agree with TRBD1. V lost 9 bases, J lost 8 bases, and 10 bases stayed unmatched. The germline V gene encodes CDR1 LNHDA and CDR2 SQIVND (reference sequence). The CDR3 contains 13 residues. CDR3: CASKAQGAEGYTF. The DNA of the CDR3 is TGTGCCAGCAAAGCACAGGGGGCGGAGGGCTACACCTTC.

V and J are TRBV14 and TRBJ2-6, with a tentative D call TRBD2 (5 bases). Germline CDR1 reads SGHDN; CDR2 reads FVKESK. This CDR3 spans 17 amino acids. Trimming stripped 4 bases from V and 0 bases from J, with 13 bases between. The CDR3 loop is CASSPRVFSSGANVLTF. Here the CDR3 DNA reads TGTGCCAGCAGCCCGAGGGTCTTCAGCTCTGGGGCCAACGTCCTGACTTTC. Looking up the rest from reference TRBV14 and TRBJ2-6 gives the full variable domain: EAGVTQFPSHSVIEKGQTVTLRCDPISGHDNLYWYRRVMGKEIKFLLHFVKESKQDESGMPNNRFLAERTGGTYSTLKVQPAELEDSGVYFCASSPRVFSSGANVLTFGAGSRLTVL.

This clone was observed a handful of times. The CDR3 coding sequence is TGTGCCTGGAGTAGGCGGTTGAACACTGAAGCTTTCTTT. This codes for CAWSRRLNTEAFF. The chain employs TRBV30 and TRBJ1-1; D not certain. CDR1 and CDR2 (germline): GTSNPN, SVGIG (reference sequence). The CDR3 loop spans 13 amino acids. Trimming removed 2 bases from V and 0 bases from J, with 7 bases in between.

The gene calls are TRBV7-7 and TRBJ2-1; 11 bases align to TRBD2. The CDR3 consists of 15 residues. The ends lost 5 bases at V and 8 bases at J; junction bases unmatched: 8. CDR1 and CDR2 (germline): SSHAT, FNYEAQ (reference sequence). CDR3 in amino acids: CASSRIAGGRDEQFF. CDR3 nucleotide sequence: TGTGCCAGCAGCCGAATAGCGGGGGGGCGGGATGAGCAGTTCTTC.

The CDR3 reads CSVVGGLSYEQYF. CDR3 sequence (DNA): TGCAGCGTTGTGGGAGGACTCTCCTACGAGCAGTACTTC. The V call is TRBV29-1, the J call TRBJ2-7; maybe TRBD2 (6 bases). There are 13 residues in the CDR3. V was pared by 4 bases and J by 0 bases, with 10 bases between. The V gene's germline CDR1 is SQVTM and CDR2 ANQGSEA.

The CDR3, as DNA: TGCGCCAGCAGCTTGGCCGGGGAACGACCCCCCTACAATGAGCAGTTCTTC. Translating gives CASSLAGERPPYNEQFF. V gene TRBV5-1 combines with J gene TRBJ2-1; D might be TRBD2 (5 bases). CDR1 SGHRS and CDR2 YFSETQ come from the germline V gene. This CDR3 region has 17 residues. Trimming took 0 bases from V and 2 from J, leaving 15 bases between them.

V gene TRBV30 combines with J gene TRBJ1-2, with D possibly being TRBD1 (5 bases). Germline V lookup: CDR1 GTSNPN, CDR2 SVGIG (reference sequence). Trimming left V 2 bases short and J 4 bases short, with 14 bases between. The CDR3 is 14 residues long. CDR3 sequence reads: CAWSLGTFTYGYTF. The CDR3 coding sequence is TGTGCCTGGAGTTTAGGGACTTTTACCTATGGCTACACCTTC.

The genes are TRBV6-5 and TRBJ1-5, with D uncertain. V gave up 6 bases and J gave up 5 bases, with 11 bases separating them. Germline lookup yields CDR1 MNHEY and CDR2 SVGAGI. This CDR3 has 13 amino acids. The CDR3 bases are TGTGCCAGCAGGGAGACGACCGATCAGCCCCAGCATTTT. It specifies CASRETTDQPQHF.

The J gene is TRBJ1-5, the V gene TRBV10-3, with D perhaps matching TRBD1 (6 bases). Trimming cost V 6 bases and J 3 bases, with 15 bases left between them. Germline V lookup: CDR1 ENHRY, CDR2 SYGVKD. The CDR3 has 15 residues. CDR3 loop: CAIREGVADNQPQHF. CDR3 bases: TGTGCCATCAGAGAGGGGGTAGCGGACAATCAGCCCCAGCATTTT.

The chain carries TRBV7-3 and TRBJ2-3; D perhaps matches TRBD1 (6 bases). The CDR3 runs to 15 residues. Germline V CDR1 and CDR2: SGHTA, FQGTGA. V lost 5 bases to trimming and J lost 2 bases, with 14 bases between them. CDR3 amino acids: CASSVGQNPTDTQYF. The CDR3 coding sequence is TGTGCCAGCAGCGTAGGACAGAACCCCACAGATACGCAGTATTTT.

Here the CDR3 reads CSVDSPGQGGVETQYF. The CDR3 DNA sequence: TGCAGCGTTGATTCACCGGGACAGGGAGGTGTGGAGACCCAGTACTTC. The chain has TRBV29-1 and TRBJ2-5; 9 bases map to TRBD1. The CDR3 extends over 16 amino acids. CDR1 SQVTM and CDR2 ANQGSEA come from the germline V gene. With V trimmed by 3 bases and J by 5 bases, 13 bases remained unmatched. The full variable domain, completed using reference TRBV29-1 and TRBJ2-5, is SAVISQKPSRDICQRGTSLTIQCQVDSQVTMMFWYRQQPGQSLTLIATANQGSEATYESGFVIDKFPISRPNLTFSTLTVSNMSPEDSSIYLCSVDSPGQGGVETQYFGPGTRLLVL.

This clone turned up a few times. The rearrangement joins TRBV29-1 to TRBJ2-7, with D maybe TRBD1 (6 bases). With 3 bases removed from V and 5 bases from J, the gap between germline ends came to 8 bases. Germline V gives CDR1 SQVTM, CDR2 ANQGSEA. The CDR3 is 11 residues long. The CDR3 region has the DNA TGCAGCGTTGAGTACAGGGACGAGCAGTACTTC. This sequence encodes CSVEYRDEQYF.

This chain links TRBV30 with TRBJ1-2, with D hard to call. CDR1 is GTSNPN, CDR2 SVGIG, per germline (reference sequence). Trimming cost V 2 bases and J 0 bases, with 10 bases left between them. This CDR3 comprises 14 residues. The CDR3 reads CAWSLKAPNYGYTF. The CDR3 DNA reads as TGTGCCTGGAGTCTTAAAGCACCTAACTATGGCTACACCTTC.

This clone appeared a few times. CDR3 protein: CASSKASTYEQYF. CDR3 bases: TGTGCCAGCAGCAAGGCCTCAACCTACGAGCAGTACTTC. The genes are TRBV21-1 and TRBJ2-7; the tabulated D call, TRBD1, remains unverified against the DNA. TRBV21-1 is a pseudogene. The CDR3 contains 13 residues.

This chain uses TRBV29-1 with TRBJ1-5, with D unresolved. Looked up from germline, CDR1 is SQVTM and CDR2 is ANQGSEA. V lost 4 bases, J lost 4 bases, and 8 bases lay in between. The CDR3 spans 12 residues. CDR3 residues: CSVVWGNQPQHF. The DNA for the CDR3 is TGCAGCGTTGTCTGGGGAAATCAGCCCCAGCATTTT.

This chain uses TRBV7-2 with TRBJ2-1; 8 bases match TRBD1. This CDR3 is 16 amino acids long. The V segment lost 5 bases and the J segment 1 base; nucleotides outside the gene matches: 7. Germline V gene sequence: CDR1 SGHTA, CDR2 FQGNSA. CDR3 coding DNA: TGTGCCAGCAGCCCCCGACAGGGGAATTCCTACAATGAGCAGTTCTTC. Translated, it gives CASSPRQGNSYNEQFF.

This clone showed up just a few times. This chain links TRBV4-3 with TRBJ1-2; a possible D gene is TRBD1 (5 bases). V was pared by 5 bases and J by 4 bases, with 14 bases between. There are 14 residues in the CDR3. CDR1 is LGHNA, CDR2 YSLEER, per germline. The CDR3 region is CASSDTGIAYGYTF. The CDR3 DNA reads as TGCGCCAGCAGCGACACAGGAATAGCCTATGGCTACACCTTC.